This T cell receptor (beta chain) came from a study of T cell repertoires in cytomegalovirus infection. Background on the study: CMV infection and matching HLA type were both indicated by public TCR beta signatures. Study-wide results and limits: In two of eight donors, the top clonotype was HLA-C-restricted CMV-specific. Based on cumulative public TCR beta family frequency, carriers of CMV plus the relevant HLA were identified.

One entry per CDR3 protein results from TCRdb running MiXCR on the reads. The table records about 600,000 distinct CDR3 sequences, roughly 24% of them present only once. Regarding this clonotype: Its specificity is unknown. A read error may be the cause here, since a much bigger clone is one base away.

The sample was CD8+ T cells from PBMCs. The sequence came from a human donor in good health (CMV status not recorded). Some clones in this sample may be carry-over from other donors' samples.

Here the CDR3 reads CTSSIGEAEAFF. The CDR3 DNA sequence: TGTACCAGTAGCATAGGGGAAGCTGAAGCTTTCTTT. This chain links TRBV19 with TRBJ1-1; TRBD1 might be the D (5 bases). CDR1 and CDR2 (germline): LNHDA, SQIVND (reference sequence). CDR3 length: 12 residues.